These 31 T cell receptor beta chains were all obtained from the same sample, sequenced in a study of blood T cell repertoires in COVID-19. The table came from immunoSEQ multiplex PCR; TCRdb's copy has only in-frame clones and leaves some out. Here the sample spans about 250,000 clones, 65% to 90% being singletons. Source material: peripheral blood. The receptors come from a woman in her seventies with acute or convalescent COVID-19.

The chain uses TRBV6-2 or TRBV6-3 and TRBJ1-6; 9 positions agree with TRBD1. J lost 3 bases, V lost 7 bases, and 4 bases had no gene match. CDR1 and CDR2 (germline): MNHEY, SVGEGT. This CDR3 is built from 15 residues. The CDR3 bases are TGTGCCAGCAACCCGACAGGGGGCTATAATTCACCCCTCCACTTT. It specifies CASNPTGGYNSPLHF.

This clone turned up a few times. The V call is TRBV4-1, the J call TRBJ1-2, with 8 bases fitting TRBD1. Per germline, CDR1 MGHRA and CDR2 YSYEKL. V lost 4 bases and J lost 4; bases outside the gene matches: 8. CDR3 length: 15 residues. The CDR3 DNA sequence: TGCGCCAGCAGCCCTGGGGCAGGGGGCAGCTATGGCTACACCTTC. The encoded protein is CASSPGAGGSYGYTF.

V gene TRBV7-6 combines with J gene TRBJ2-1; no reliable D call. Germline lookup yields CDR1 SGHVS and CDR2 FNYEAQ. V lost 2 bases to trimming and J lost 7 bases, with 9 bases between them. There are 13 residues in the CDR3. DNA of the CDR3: TGTGCCAGCAGCTTAAAGACGGGTAATGAGCAGTTCTTC. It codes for CASSLKTGNEQFF.

CDR3 DNA: TGTGCCAGCAGTTTCCCAGGGCTCTACGAGCAGTACTTC. Protein sequence: CASSFPGLYEQYF. J is TRBJ2-7 and V is TRBV6-2 or TRBV6-3; tentatively, D is TRBD1 (5 bases). Germline V lookup: CDR1 MNHEY, CDR2 SVGEGT. V lost 4 bases and J lost 3, with 10 bases in between. The CDR3 covers 13 residues.

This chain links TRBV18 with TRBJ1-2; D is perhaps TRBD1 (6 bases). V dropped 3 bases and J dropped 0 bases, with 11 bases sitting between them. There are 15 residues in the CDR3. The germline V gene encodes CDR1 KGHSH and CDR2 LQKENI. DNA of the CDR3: TGTGCCAGCTCACCCGGACAGACCGCTAACTATGGCTACACCTTC. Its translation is CASSPGQTANYGYTF.

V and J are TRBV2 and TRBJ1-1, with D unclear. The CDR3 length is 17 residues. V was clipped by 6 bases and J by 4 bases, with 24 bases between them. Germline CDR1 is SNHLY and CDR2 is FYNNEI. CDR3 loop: CASSGLTSYNLGTEAFF. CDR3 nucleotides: TGTGCCAGCAGCGGACTGACCTCATATAACTTAGGCACTGAAGCTTTCTTT.

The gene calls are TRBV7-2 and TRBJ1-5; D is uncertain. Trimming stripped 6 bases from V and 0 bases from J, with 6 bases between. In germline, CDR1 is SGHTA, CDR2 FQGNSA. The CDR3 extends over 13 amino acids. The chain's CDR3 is CASSQNSNQPQHF. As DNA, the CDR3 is TGTGCCAGCAGTCAGAATAGCAATCAGCCCCAGCATTTT.

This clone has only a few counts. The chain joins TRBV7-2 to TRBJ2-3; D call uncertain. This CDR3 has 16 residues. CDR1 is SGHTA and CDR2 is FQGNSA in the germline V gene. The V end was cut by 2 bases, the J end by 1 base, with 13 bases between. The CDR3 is CASSLSIIGGTDTQYF. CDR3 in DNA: TGTGCCAGCAGCTTATCTATTATCGGTGGCACAGATACGCAGTATTTT.

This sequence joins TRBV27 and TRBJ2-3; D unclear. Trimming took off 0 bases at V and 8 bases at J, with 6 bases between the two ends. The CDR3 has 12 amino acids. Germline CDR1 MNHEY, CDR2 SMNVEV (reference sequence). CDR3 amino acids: CASSLSVGTQYF. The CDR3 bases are TGTGCCAGCAGTTTATCTGTCGGTACGCAGTATTTT.

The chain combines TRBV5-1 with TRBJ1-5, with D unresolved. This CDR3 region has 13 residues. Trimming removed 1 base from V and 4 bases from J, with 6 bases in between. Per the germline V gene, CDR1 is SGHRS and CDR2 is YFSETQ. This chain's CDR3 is CASSLYGNQPQHF. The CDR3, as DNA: TGCGCCAGCAGCTTGTACGGGAATCAGCCCCAGCATTTT.

The CDR3 coding sequence is TGTGCCAGCTCACCATTCATCACCCTAAACACTGAAGCTTTCTTT. Its translation is CASSPFITLNTEAFF. The rearrangement joins TRBV18 to TRBJ1-1; no firm D call. CDR1 is KGHSH and CDR2 is LQKENI in the germline V gene. Trimming took off 2 bases at V and 2 bases at J, with 12 bases between the two ends. The CDR3 has 15 residues.

The CDR3 is CASYQGQLNSPLHF. The CDR3 DNA follows: TGTGCCAGCTACCAGGGACAGCTAAATTCACCCCTCCACTTT. The gene calls are TRBV18 and TRBJ1-6; TRBD1 aligns across 7 bases. J was trimmed by 7 bases and V by 7 bases; bases with no gene match: 7. Germline CDR1 reads KGHSH; CDR2 reads LQKENI. The CDR3 totals 14 residues. Complete variable domain (other parts from reference TRBV18 and TRBJ1-6): NAGVMQNPRHLVRRRGQEARLRCSPMKGHSHVYWYRQLPEEGLKFMVYLQKENIIDESGMPKERFSAEFPKEGPSILRIQQVVRGDSAAYFCASYQGQLNSPLHFGNGTRLTVT.

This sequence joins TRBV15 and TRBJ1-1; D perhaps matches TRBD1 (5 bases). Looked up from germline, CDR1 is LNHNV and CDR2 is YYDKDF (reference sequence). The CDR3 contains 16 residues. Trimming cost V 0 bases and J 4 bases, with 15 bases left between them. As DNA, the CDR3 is TGTGCCACCAGCAGAGATCAAGTCAGGGTGATCACTGAAGCTTTCTTT. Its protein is CATSRDQVRVITEAFF.

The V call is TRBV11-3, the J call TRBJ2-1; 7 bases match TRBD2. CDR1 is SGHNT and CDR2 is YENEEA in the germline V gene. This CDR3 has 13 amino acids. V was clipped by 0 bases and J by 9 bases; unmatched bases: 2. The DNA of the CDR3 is TGTGCCAGCAGCTTAGACCAGCGGGGTGAGCAGTTCTTC. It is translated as CASSLDQRGEQFF. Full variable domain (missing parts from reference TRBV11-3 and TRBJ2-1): EAGVVQSPRYKIIEKKQPVAFWCNPISGHNTLYWYLQNLGQGPELLIRYENEEAVDDSQLPKDRFSAERLKGVDSTLKIQPAELGDSAVYLCASSLDQRGEQFFGPGTRLTVL.

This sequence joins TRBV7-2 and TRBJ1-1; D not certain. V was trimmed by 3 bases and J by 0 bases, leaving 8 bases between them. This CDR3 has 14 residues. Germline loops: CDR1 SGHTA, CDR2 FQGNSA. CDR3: CASSFLAVNTEAFF. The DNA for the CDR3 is TGTGCCAGCAGCTTCTTGGCGGTGAACACTGAAGCTTTCTTT. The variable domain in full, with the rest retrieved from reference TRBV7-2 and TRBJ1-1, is GAGVSQSPSNKVTEKGKDVELRCDPISGHTALYWYRQSLGQGLEFLIYFQGNSAPDKSGLPSDRFSAERTGGSVSTLTIQRTQQEDSAVYLCASSFLAVNTEAFFGQGTRLTVV.

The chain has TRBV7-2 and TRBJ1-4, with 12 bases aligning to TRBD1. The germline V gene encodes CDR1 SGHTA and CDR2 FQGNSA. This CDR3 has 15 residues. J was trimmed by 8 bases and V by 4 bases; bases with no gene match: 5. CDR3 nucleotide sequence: TGTGCCAGCAGCTCCATCGGGACAGGGGGCGAAAAACTGTTTTTT. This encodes CASSSIGTGGEKLFF.

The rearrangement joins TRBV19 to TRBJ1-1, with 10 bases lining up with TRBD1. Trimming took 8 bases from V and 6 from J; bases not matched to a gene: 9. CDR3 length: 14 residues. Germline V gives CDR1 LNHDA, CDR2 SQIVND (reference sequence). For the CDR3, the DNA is TGTGCCAGTGCCCGGGACAGGGGAGTCGCTGAAGCTTTCTTT. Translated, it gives CASARDRGVAEAFF. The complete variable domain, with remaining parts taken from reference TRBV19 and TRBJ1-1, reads DGGITQSPKYLFRKEGQNVTLSCEQNLNHDAMYWYRQDPGQGLRLIYYSQIVNDFQKGDIAEGYSVSREKKESFPLTVTSAQKNPTAFYLCASARDRGVAEAFFGQGTRLTVV.

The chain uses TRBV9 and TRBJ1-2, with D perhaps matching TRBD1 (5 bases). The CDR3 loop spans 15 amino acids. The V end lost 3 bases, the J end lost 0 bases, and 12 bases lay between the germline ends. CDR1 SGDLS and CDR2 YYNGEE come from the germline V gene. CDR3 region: CASSAGTKANYGYTF. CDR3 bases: TGTGCCAGCAGCGCCGGGACTAAAGCTAACTATGGCTACACCTTC.

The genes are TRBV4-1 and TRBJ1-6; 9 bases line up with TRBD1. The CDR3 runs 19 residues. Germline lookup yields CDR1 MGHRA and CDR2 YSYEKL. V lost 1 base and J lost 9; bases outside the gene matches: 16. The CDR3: CASSQVTGTGTVTSSPLHF. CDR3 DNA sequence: TGCGCCAGCAGCCAAGTCACCGGGACAGGGACTGTCACTAGTTCACCCCTCCACTTT.

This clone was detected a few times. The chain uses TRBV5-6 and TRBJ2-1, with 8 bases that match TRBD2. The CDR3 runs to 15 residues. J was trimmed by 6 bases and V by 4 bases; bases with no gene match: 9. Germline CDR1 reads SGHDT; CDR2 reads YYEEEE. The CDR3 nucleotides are TGTGCCAGCAGCCTGGGACTAGTAGTCTCCAATGAGCAGTTCTTC. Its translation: CASSLGLVVSNEQFF.

The CDR3: CASSPTSGGYNEQFF. DNA of the CDR3: TGTGCCAGCAGCCCTACTAGCGGGGGGTACAATGAGCAGTTCTTC. This sequence joins TRBV5-6 and TRBJ2-1; 12 bases line up with TRBD2. Trimming removed 4 bases from V and 4 bases from J; junction bases left unmatched: 3. CDR1 and CDR2 from the germline V gene are SGHDT and YYEEEE. CDR3 size: 15 residues. Supplemented by reference TRBV5-6 and TRBJ2-1, the full variable domain reads DAGVTQSPTHLIKTRGQQVTLRCSPKSGHDTVSWYQQALGQGPQFIFQYYEEEERQRGNFPDRFSGHQFPNYSSELNVNALLLGDSALYLCASSPTSGGYNEQFFGPGTRLTVL.

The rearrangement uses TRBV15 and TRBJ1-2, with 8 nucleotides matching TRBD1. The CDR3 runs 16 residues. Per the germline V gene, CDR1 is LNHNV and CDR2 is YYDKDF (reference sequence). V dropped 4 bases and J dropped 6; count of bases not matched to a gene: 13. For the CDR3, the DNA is TGTGCCACCAGCATTGGGGGGCAGGGGGCTTCGGATGGCTACACCTTC. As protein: CATSIGGQGASDGYTF.

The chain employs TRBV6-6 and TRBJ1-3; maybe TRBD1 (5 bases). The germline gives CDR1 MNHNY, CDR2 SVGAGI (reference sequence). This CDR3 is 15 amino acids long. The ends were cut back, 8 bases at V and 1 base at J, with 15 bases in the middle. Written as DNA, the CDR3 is TGTGCCAGCCGCGATATCAGGGATTCTGGAAACACCATATATTTT. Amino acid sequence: CASRDIRDSGNTIYF.

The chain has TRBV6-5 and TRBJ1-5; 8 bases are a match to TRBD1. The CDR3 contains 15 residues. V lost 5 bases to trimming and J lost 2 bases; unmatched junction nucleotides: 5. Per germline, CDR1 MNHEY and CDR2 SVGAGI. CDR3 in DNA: TGTGCCAGCAGTATCTCGGACAGGGGCAATCAGCCCCAGCATTTT. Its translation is CASSISDRGNQPQHF.

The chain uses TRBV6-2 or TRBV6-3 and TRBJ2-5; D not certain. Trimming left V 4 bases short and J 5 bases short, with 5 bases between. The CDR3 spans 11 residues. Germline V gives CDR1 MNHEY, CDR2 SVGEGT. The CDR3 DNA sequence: TGTGCCAGCAGTTCGCAGGAGACCCAGTACTTC. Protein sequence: CASSSQETQYF.

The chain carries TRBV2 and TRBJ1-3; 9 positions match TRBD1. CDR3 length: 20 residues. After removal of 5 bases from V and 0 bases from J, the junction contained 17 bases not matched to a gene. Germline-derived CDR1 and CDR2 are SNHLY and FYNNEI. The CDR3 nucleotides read TGTGCCAGCAGTTACGGTACCGGGACAGGGTTTTTCAGCTCTGGAAACACCATATATTTT. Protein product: CASSYGTGTGFFSSGNTIYF.

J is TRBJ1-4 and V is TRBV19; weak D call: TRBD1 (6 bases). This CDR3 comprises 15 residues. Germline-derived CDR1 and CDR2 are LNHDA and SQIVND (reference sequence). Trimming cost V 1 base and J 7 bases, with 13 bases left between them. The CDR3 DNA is TGTGCCAGTAGTATAGGGGCAGCCAGGGGTGAAAAACTGTTTTTT. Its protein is CASSIGAARGEKLFF.

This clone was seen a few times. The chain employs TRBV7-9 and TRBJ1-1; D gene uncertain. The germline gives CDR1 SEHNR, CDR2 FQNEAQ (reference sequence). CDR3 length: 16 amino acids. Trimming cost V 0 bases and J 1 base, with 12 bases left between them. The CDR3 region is CASSLALAAPNTEAFF. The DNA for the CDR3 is TGTGCCAGCAGCTTAGCGCTAGCAGCCCCGAACACTGAAGCTTTCTTT.

The CDR3 sequence: CASIPSGVNTIYF. As DNA, the CDR3 is TGTGCCAGCATTCCATCCGGAGTAAACACCATATATTTT. The rearrangement joins TRBV28 to TRBJ1-3; D not certain. CDR1 is MDHEN, CDR2 SYDVKM, per germline. V gave up 7 bases and J gave up 6 bases, with 13 bases separating them. The CDR3 loop spans 13 amino acids.

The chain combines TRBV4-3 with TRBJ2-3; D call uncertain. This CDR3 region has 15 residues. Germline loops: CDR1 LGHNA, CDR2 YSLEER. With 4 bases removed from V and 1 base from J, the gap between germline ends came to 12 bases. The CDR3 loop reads CASSLEALRTDTQYF. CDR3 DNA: TGCGCCAGCAGCCTCGAGGCCCTTCGCACAGATACGCAGTATTTT.

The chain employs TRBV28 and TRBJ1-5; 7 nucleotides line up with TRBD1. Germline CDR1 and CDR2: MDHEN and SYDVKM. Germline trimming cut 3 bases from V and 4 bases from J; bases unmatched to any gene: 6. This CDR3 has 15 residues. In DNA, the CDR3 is TGTGCCAGCAGTTTTTTGACAGGGCGAAATCAGCCCCAGCATTTT. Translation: CASSFLTGRNQPQHF.